This T cell receptor beta chain appears in the sequencing data of a study of Ad26.COV2.S vaccination and SARS-CoV-2 variants. Overall study: The vaccine Ad26.COV2.S was put into the muscle once, or twice with 56 days between. Notes on the study in general: Those who received the vaccine showed greater spike-specific TCR breadth than those given placebo.

Worth noting for this clone: Its target is unknown.

The ends lost 0 bases at V and 3 bases at J; junction bases unmatched: 2. This CDR3 has 15 residues. The germline CDR1 and CDR2 sequences are MNHEY and SMNVEV (reference sequence). Documented treatment: over 15 received Ad26.COV2.S at low or high dose, single or two shots; 5 received placebo; per-sample allocation not given. Repertoires come from day 63 after the first vaccine or placebo injection. Based in Boston, the donor was an adult of 18-55 years. Wuhan-strain SARS-CoV-2 spike was expressed by the Ad26 vector that made up the vaccine. The table came from immunoSEQ multiplex PCR; TCRdb's copy has only in-frame clones and leaves some out. Among about 350,000 clones, around 89% were seen once, and the ten largest hold 5%.

The chain has TRBV27 and TRBJ2-7, with 10 bases identical to TRBD2. Material: peripheral blood, obtained in a trial of Ad26.COV2.S vaccine versus placebo. This clonotype was sampled from a person aged 18-65 years who received the Ad26.COV2.S COVID-19 vaccine or a placebo. CDR3 protein: CASSLSPSGSYEQYF. The DNA for the CDR3 is TGTGCCAGCAGTTTATCTCCTAGCGGGAGCTACGAGCAGTACTTC.